One sample yielded the 24 T cell receptor beta chains listed below, sequenced in a study of blood T cell repertoires in COVID-19. Clones were read by immunoSEQ multiplex PCR, and TCRdb kept only the in-frame ones, dropping some. The table lists under 150,000 clones, 80% of them singletons, with over 4% in the top ten. The sequenced sample consisted of peripheral blood. These receptor sequences come from a woman aged 45-65 years with acute or convalescent COVID-19.

This clone was counted a few times. The chain joins TRBV7-9 to TRBJ1-2; no reliable D call. This CDR3 has 12 residues. V gave up 5 bases and J gave up 3 bases, with 7 bases separating them. Per the germline V gene, CDR1 is SEHNR and CDR2 is FQNEAQ (reference sequence). The CDR3 DNA reads as TGTGCCAGCAGCCCCATAGACTATGGCTACACCTTC. It encodes CASSPIDYGYTF.

This clone was detected once. The chain combines TRBV24-1 with TRBJ2-5, with 14 positions matching TRBD2. Trimming took 2 bases from V and 2 from J; bases not matched to a gene: 6. Germline loops: CDR1 KGHDR, CDR2 SFDVKD. The CDR3 extends over 18 amino acids. The CDR3 DNA follows: TGTGCCACCAGTGATTCACGGACTAGCGGGGGGACTCAAGAGACCCAGTACTTC. Translation gives CATSDSRTSGGTQETQYF.

The chain's CDR3 is CASSPDRSDYEQYF. In nucleotides, the CDR3 is TGTGCCAGCAGCCCGGACAGAAGCGACTACGAGCAGTACTTC. The rearrangement uses TRBV9 and TRBJ2-7, with D maybe TRBD1 (6 bases). The ends were cut back, 4 bases at V and 3 bases at J, with 14 bases in the middle. The CDR3 is 14 amino acids. Germline CDR1 SGDLS, CDR2 YYNGEE.

The chain uses TRBV2 and TRBJ1-2; 9 nucleotides agree with TRBD1. V was pared by 5 bases and J by 5 bases, with 6 bases of the junction left unmatched. There are 14 residues in the CDR3. The germline gives CDR1 SNHLY, CDR2 FYNNEI. The CDR3 bases are TGTGCCAGCAGTCCTGAGGGACAGGGTTATGGCTACACCTTC. Residues: CASSPEGQGYGYTF.

The rearrangement links TRBV28 to TRBJ2-7, with 11 bases identical to TRBD1. The junction had 10 bases not matched to a gene; V was cut back by 5 bases and J by 7 bases. The CDR3 runs to 15 residues. Germline V lookup: CDR1 MDHEN, CDR2 SYDVKM. As DNA, the CDR3 is TGTGCCAGCAGTATTGCCGGGACAGGGGGAATTGAGCAGTACTTC. Translation: CASSIAGTGGIEQYF.

The chain joins TRBV9 to TRBJ2-1; no clear D. The CDR3 contains 16 residues. Looked up from germline, CDR1 is SGDLS and CDR2 is YYNGEE. V was cut by 2 bases and J by 8 bases, with 20 bases left in between. DNA of the CDR3: TGTGCCAGCAGCGTGCCCCGACATGGGCAAAATTATGAGCAGTTCTTC. The encoded protein is CASSVPRHGQNYEQFF.

This clone has only a few counts. The chain joins TRBV14 to TRBJ1-5; the D gene is possibly TRBD1 (6 bases). Trimming left V 4 bases short and J 8 bases short, with 15 bases between. In germline, CDR1 is SGHDN, CDR2 FVKESK. The CDR3 sequence is 14 residues long. The CDR3 region is CASSPTGPSEPQHF. The DNA for the CDR3 is TGTGCCAGCAGCCCGACAGGTCCCTCCGAGCCCCAGCATTTT.

A single count supports this clone. V gene TRBV3-1 (or the pseudogene TRBV3-2) combines with J gene TRBJ2-3; 8 nucleotides agree with TRBD1. V shed 1 base, J shed 0 bases, and the junction held 6 bases outside the gene matches. There are 17 residues in the CDR3. Germline V gives CDR1 LGHDT, CDR2 YNNKEL (reference sequence). CDR3 region: CASSQGNRGTSTDTQYF. For the CDR3, the DNA is TGTGCCAGCAGCCAAGGCAACAGGGGGACGAGCACAGATACGCAGTATTTT.

This clone turned up a few times. This sequence joins TRBV3-1 (or the pseudogene TRBV3-2) and TRBJ2-1; 12 nucleotides agree with TRBD2. After removal of 1 base from V and 9 bases from J, the junction contained 13 bases not matched to a gene. The CDR3 runs to 18 residues. The V gene's germline CDR1 is LGHDT and CDR2 YNNKEL (reference sequence). CDR3 amino acids: CASSQALLAGGNLSEQFF. The CDR3, as DNA: TGTGCCAGCAGCCAAGCTTTACTAGCGGGGGGCAACTTAAGTGAGCAGTTCTTC.

The chain carries TRBV5-1 and TRBJ2-5; 7 nucleotides match TRBD2. Trimming cost V 0 bases and J 1 base; bases outside gene matches: 6. This CDR3 is built from 16 residues. Per the germline V gene, CDR1 is SGHRS and CDR2 is YFSETQ. CDR3 sequence (DNA): TGCGCCAGCAGCTTGGGTGGCAGGGAGGGCCAAGAGACCCAGTACTTC. It translates to CASSLGGREGQETQYF.

The chain employs TRBV7-2 and TRBJ2-1, with a possible D match to TRBD2 (5 bases). CDR1 is SGHTA, CDR2 FQGNSA, per germline. The CDR3 is 14 amino acids. V shed 5 bases and J shed 6 bases, with 14 bases lying between them. The CDR3 region is CASSDGLVVNEQFF. CDR3 bases: TGTGCCAGCAGCGACGGACTGGTAGTCAATGAGCAGTTCTTC.

The chain recombines TRBV27 with TRBJ2-1; D may be TRBD2 (6 bases). V shed 6 bases and J shed 7 bases, with 16 bases lying between them. The CDR3 length is 14 residues. Germline V gives CDR1 MNHEY, CDR2 SMNVEV (reference sequence). CDR3 sequence reads: CASRTQIGGNEQFF. The CDR3 DNA reads TGTGCCAGCAGAACACAAATAGGAGGGAATGAGCAGTTCTTC.

The sample holds one count of this clone. This chain joins TRBV20-1 and TRBJ2-5; no firm D call. The CDR3 sequence is 11 residues long. Germline V gives CDR1 DFQATT, CDR2 SNEGSKA (reference sequence). V was clipped by 2 bases and J by 4 bases, with 5 bases between them. As DNA, the CDR3 is TGCAGTGCTAGATCACTAGAGACCCAGTACTTC. Its translation is CSARSLETQYF.

This clone was seen only a few times. The rearrangement joins TRBV7-6 to TRBJ2-2; tentatively, D is TRBD1 (5 bases). The V end was cut by 2 bases, the J end by 1 base, with 14 bases between. This CDR3 region has 17 residues. From germline, CDR1 is SGHVS and CDR2 FNYEAQ. The chain's CDR3 is CASSLRVGQGNTGELFF. In DNA form, the CDR3 reads TGTGCCAGCAGCTTAAGAGTTGGGCAGGGGAACACCGGGGAGCTGTTTTTT.

This chain connects TRBV6-6 to TRBJ2-7; TRBD2 agrees at 9 bases. The V gene's germline CDR1 is MNHNY and CDR2 SVGAGI (reference sequence). J was trimmed by 3 bases and V by 5 bases; bases with no gene match: 5. The CDR3 loop spans 14 amino acids. In DNA form, the CDR3 reads TGTGCCAGCAGTCAGCGGGGGGCTGACTACGAGCAGTACTTC. Translated: CASSQRGADYEQYF.

The gene calls are TRBV30 and TRBJ1-2; TRBD1 matches at 10 bases. V trimming: 4 bases; J trimming: 8 bases; junction bases outside the gene matches: 7. This CDR3 contains 13 residues. Germline V gene lookup returns CDR1 GTSNPN and CDR2 SVGIG (reference sequence). Here the CDR3 reads CAWTLTGGDGYTF. CDR3 sequence (DNA): TGTGCCTGGACCCTGACAGGGGGCGACGGCTACACCTTC.

The rearrangement links TRBV12-3 or TRBV12-4 to TRBJ2-3; D uncertain. This CDR3 has 13 amino acids. The germline V and J ends were trimmed by 9 bases and 7 bases, with 17 bases remaining between them. For the CDR3, the DNA is TGTGCCAGTACTACGGCGTTGAGGAATACGCAGTATTTT. Protein sequence: CASTTALRNTQYF.

The V call is TRBV27, the J call TRBJ1-5, with unresolved D. V was cut by 3 bases and J by 3 bases, with 12 bases left in between. The CDR3 runs to 15 residues. CDR1 and CDR2 (germline): MNHEY, SMNVEV (reference sequence). The CDR3 region is CASSLVSGLNQPQHF. CDR3 nucleotide sequence: TGTGCCAGCAGTTTGGTGAGCGGACTCAATCAGCCCCAGCATTTT.

The J gene is TRBJ2-5, the V gene TRBV6-6; tentative D call: TRBD2 (5 bases). Germline V gene lookup returns CDR1 MNHNY and CDR2 SVGAGI (reference sequence). Trimming shortened V by 2 bases and J by 4 bases, and 8 bases separated the two germline ends. The CDR3 loop spans 13 amino acids. CDR3 in amino acids: CASSYVAGETQYF. CDR3 in DNA: TGTGCCAGCAGTTACGTGGCGGGAGAGACCCAGTACTTC.

This rearrangement joins TRBV11-2 to TRBJ1-1, with a tentative D call TRBD1 (6 bases). Germline CDR1 SGHAT, CDR2 FQNNGV. The CDR3 extends over 11 amino acids. Deletions cut 5 bases from V and 8 bases from J, with 9 bases between. The DNA for the CDR3 is TGTGCCAGCAGCCAGGACAGCGAAGCTTTCTTT. It is translated as CASSQDSEAFF.

V gene TRBV12-3 or TRBV12-4 combines with J gene TRBJ1-4; no clear D gene. Trimming took 2 bases from V and 2 from J, leaving 3 bases between them. The CDR3 is 13 amino acids. The CDR3 bases are TGTGCCAGCAGTTTACAGACTAATGAAAAACTGTTTTTT. Translating it yields CASSLQTNEKLFF.

V is TRBV11-3 and J is TRBJ1-5; D is possibly TRBD1 (6 bases). Germline assignment: CDR1 SGHNT and CDR2 YENEEA. The CDR3 contains 12 residues. The V gene lost 6 bases and the J gene lost 4 bases, with 7 bases spanning the gap. CDR3 DNA sequence: TGTGCCAGCAGGGACAGTAATCAGCCCCAGCATTTT. This encodes CASRDSNQPQHF.

The table lists this clone with a few counts. The V call is TRBV20-1, the J call TRBJ1-3; D call uncertain. The CDR3 is made up of 14 amino acids. V was shortened by 3 bases and J by 8 bases, with 17 bases between the two germline ends. Germline loops: CDR1 DFQATT, CDR2 SNEGSKA (reference sequence). The CDR3 bases are TGCAGTGCTAGTGCTCTTCCCCCATCGGACACCATATATTTT. Translated, it gives CSASALPPSDTIYF.

The chain is built from TRBV6-5 and TRBJ2-7; the match to TRBD2 covers 7 bases. The CDR3 is 15 amino acids. Germline assignment: CDR1 MNHEY and CDR2 SVGAGI. The J segment lost 0 bases and the V segment lost 6 bases, leaving 8 bases of the junction unmatched. CDR3 nucleotides: TGTGCCAGCAGGGCTCAGCGGGACGCCTCCTACGAGCAGTACTTC. This sequence encodes CASRAQRDASYEQYF.